This is a list of T cell receptor beta chains from one sample in a study of T cells in Graves' hyperthyroidism and ophthalmopathy. Using its own MiXCR run on the multiplex PCR reads, TCRdb lists one record per CDR3 protein. The table records about 570,000 distinct CDR3 sequences, around 46% of them present only once. The sample consisted of peripheral blood or thyroid tissue (not recorded which). The receptors shown here come from an adult woman with Graves' disease, either hyperthyroidism or ophthalmopathy (not recorded which). CDR3s include the opening cysteine and the closing phenylalanine or tryptophan. The D gene is left open where the match is weak. The size entry is marked missing in some rows and otherwise reads once, few, many or a size class.

v_call	cdr3_length	clone_size	d_call	j_call	cdr3_nt	cdr3_aa
TRBV12-3/TRBV12-4	11	many	NA	TRBJ1-2	TGTGCCAGCAGAAGAACCGGGGGCTACACCTTC	CASRRTGGYTF
TRBV10-1	14	NA	TRBD1	TRBJ1-6	TGCGCCAGCAGGGACAGGGGGCCCGAATCACCCCTCCACTTT	CASRDRGPESPLHF
TRBV10-3	11	many	NA	TRBJ1-1	TGTGCCATCAGTCGCGACAGCGAAGCTTTCTTT	CAISRDSEAFF
TRBV7-6	12	NA	TRBD1	TRBJ2-5	TGTGCCAGCAGCCGACAGGGGGAGGCCCAGTACTTC	CASSRQGEAQYF
TRBV2	14	many	TRBD2	TRBJ2-5	TGTGCCAGCAGCCGGCGAGCGGGAGCCGAGACCCAGTACTTC	CASSRRAGAETQYF
TRBV13	17	many	NA	TRBJ2-2	TGTGCCAGCAGCTTAGAGTGGAGCCTAGCAAACACCGGGGAGCTGTTTTTT	CASSLEWSLANTGELFF
TRBV12-3/TRBV12-4	11	NA	NA	TRBJ2-5	TGTGCCAGCAGTTTGCACGGGGACCAGTACTTC	CASSLHGDQYF
TRBV3-1	13	NA	NA	TRBJ2-7	TGTGCCAGCAGCCTCGGTTGGGGCTACGAGCAGTACTTC	CASSLGWGYEQYF
TRBV7-6	12	NA	NA	TRBJ2-5	TGTGCCAGCAGCCCGCAGCCTGAGACCCAGTACTTC	CASSPQPETQYF
TRBV12-3/TRBV12-4	11	many	NA	TRBJ2-5	TGTGCCAGCAGTTTTGGGGAGACCCAGTACTTC	CASSFGETQYF
TRBV6-1	14	many	NA	TRBJ1-5	TGTGCCAGCAGTGAACTGGGTTCGGATCAGCCCCAGCATTTT	CASSELGSDQPQHF
TRBV20-1	12	NA	NA	TRBJ1-4	TGCAGTGCTAGACGGAAAGGCAGCGGACTGTTTTTT	CSARRKGSGLFF
TRBV7-9	14	many	NA	TRBJ1-4	TGTGCCAGCAGCTTGGGCAGTGACAATGAAAAACTGTTTTTT	CASSLGSDNEKLFF
TRBV5-1	12	NA	NA	TRBJ2-5	TGCGCCAGCTCCCGGACTCGGGAGATCCAGTACTTC	CASSRTREIQYF
TRBV7-9	19	few	NA	TRBJ1-3	TGTGCCAGCAGTTTCCCTACCATCGTCACAGGGAGCTCTGGAAACACCATATATTTT	CASSFPTIVTGSSGNTIYF
TRBV7-2	18	many	NA	TRBJ1-6	TGTGCCAGCAACCCCGCGAGGGGCATCAGACTTGGCGGTTCACCCCTCCACTTT	CASNPARGIRLGGSPLHF
TRBV28	15	many	TRBD1	TRBJ1-1	TGTGCCAGCAGTTCGGGACAGATAGGAGGAACTGAAGCTTTCTTT	CASSSGQIGGTEAFF
TRBV20-1	13	NA	NA	TRBJ2-5	TGCAGTGCTAGAGGGACGGTAGAAGAGACCCAGTACTTC	CSARGTVEETQYF
TRBV7-3	13	many	NA	TRBJ2-2	TGTGCCAGCAGCTTAAGGATGGCCGGGGAGCTGTTTTTT	CASSLRMAGELFF
TRBV5-6	13	many	NA	TRBJ1-1	TGTGCCAGCAGTGGACGGCTTAGGACTGAAGCTTTCTTT	CASSGRLRTEAFF
TRBV7-6	12	NA	NA	TRBJ1-1	TGTGCCAGCACGCCTATAACAGGTGAAGCTTTCTTT	CASTPITGEAFF
TRBV19	17	NA	NA	TRBJ1-2	TGTGCCAGTAGTATAGACACATCAAGGGGACCCTTCTATGGCTACACCTTC	CASSIDTSRGPFYGYTF
TRBV5-1	14	NA	NA	TRBJ1-1	TGCGCCAGCAGTTCCACGAAACAGAACACTGAAGCTTTCTTC	CASSSTKQNTEAFF
TRBV7-9	16	NA	NA	TRBJ2-5	TGTGCCAGCAGCTCCCCTCCGGGCGGGAACCAAGAGACCCAGTACTTC	CASSSPPGGNQETQYF
TRBV7-2	14	few	NA	TRBJ1-2	TGTGCCAGCAGCCCGCCCGGGACTGGCTATGGCTACACCTTC	CASSPPGTGYGYTF
TRBV7-9	14	once	TRBD1	TRBJ1-1	TGTGCCAGCAGTTACACGACAGGGGTCACTGAAGCTTTCTTT	CASSYTTGVTEAFF
TRBV10-3	15	NA	NA	TRBJ2-5	TGTGCCATCAGTGAGTCGAAGGGGATGATGGAGACCCAGTACTTC	CAISESKGMMETQYF
TRBV20-1	15	once	TRBD2	TRBJ2-5	TGCAGTGCTAGCGGGCTAGCGGGAGAGGGAGAGACCCAGTACTTC	CSASGLAGEGETQYF
TRBV5-1	15	many	NA	TRBJ1-5	TGCGCCAGCAGCTTGGAGGACAGCCGGAATCAGCCCCAGCATTTT	CASSLEDSRNQPQHF
TRBV11-1	16	many	NA	TRBJ1-1	TGTGCCAGCAGCGACCCGGGACGGCAGGCGAACACTGAAGCTTTCTTT	CASSDPGRQANTEAFF
TRBV14	15	many	NA	TRBJ1-6	TGTGCCAGCAGCCAGGGACAACGGGGGAATTCACCCCTCCACTTT	CASSQGQRGNSPLHF
TRBV4-2	15	many	NA	TRBJ1-2	TGTGCCAGCAGCCAAGGGAGCGGGAGGGGCGACGGCTACACCTTC	CASSQGSGRGDGYTF
TRBV20-1	13	many	NA	TRBJ1-5	TGCAGTGCTAGAGGGTTTAGGGATCAGCCCCAGCATTTT	CSARGFRDQPQHF